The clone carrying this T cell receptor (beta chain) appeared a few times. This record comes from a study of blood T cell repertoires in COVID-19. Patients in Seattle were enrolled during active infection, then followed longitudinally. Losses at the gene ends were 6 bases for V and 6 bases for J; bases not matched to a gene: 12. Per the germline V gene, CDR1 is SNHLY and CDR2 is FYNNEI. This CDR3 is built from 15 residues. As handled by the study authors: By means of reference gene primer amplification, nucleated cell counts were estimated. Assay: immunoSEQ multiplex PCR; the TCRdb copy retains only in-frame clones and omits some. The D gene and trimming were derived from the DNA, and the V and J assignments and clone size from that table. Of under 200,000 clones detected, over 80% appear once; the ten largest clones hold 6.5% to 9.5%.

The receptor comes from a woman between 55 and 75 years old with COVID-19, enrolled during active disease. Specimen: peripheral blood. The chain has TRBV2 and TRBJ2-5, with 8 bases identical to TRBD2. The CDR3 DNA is TGTGCCAGCAGGGGGACTAGTATGAGCTTTAAGACCCAGTACTTC. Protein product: CASRGTSMSFKTQYF.